The following is a TCR beta chain sequence with its context. PCR primers comprised 60 Vbeta and 13 Jbeta primers. Sequencing used immunoSEQ multiplex PCR; TCRdb keeps in-frame clones, though not all of them. The sample table includes 100,000 to 150,000 clones. This entry belongs to a study of cytomegalovirus exposure and HLA in healthy donors. As for the study in general: The study's early data release held about 85 million unique TCRs from HLA-typed donors.

V lost 2 bases and J lost 2; bases outside the gene matches: 5. This CDR3 spans 15 amino acids. The sequence was collected from a woman between 35 and 50 years old in good health and CMV-seropositive. Sequencing was done on a sample of PBMCs. The chain has TRBV5-3 and TRBJ2-7; 9 bases agree with TRBD1. TRBV5-3 counts as an open reading frame of uncertain function. CDR3 region: CARSLGQGMTYEQYF. In DNA form, the CDR3 reads TGTGCCAGAAGCTTAGGACAGGGGATGACCTACGAGCAGTACTTC.